This T cell receptor (beta chain) was captured by sequencing in a study of early T cells in non-severe SARS-CoV-2 infection. This clonotype appeared many times. TCRdb re-called the 5' RACE reads with MiXCR, one entry per CDR3 protein. The data contain 61,000 or so distinct CDR3 sequences, approximately 12% of them seen just once; the ten biggest clones take up roughly 1.1%. Sequencing was performed on whole blood, taken at baseline. The sequence derives from an adult who was a healthcare worker with PCR-confirmed SARS-CoV-2 infection or an uninfected control (not recorded which). The donor label of this sample is uncertain.

The CDR3 is CASSLRRGGGDTEAFF. In DNA form, the CDR3 reads TGTGCCAGCAGTCTGAGGCGAGGTGGGGGGGACACTGAAGCTTTCTTT. V usage is TRBV2 and J usage is TRBJ1-1, with D maybe TRBD1 (5 bases). The CDR3 length is 16 residues. From germline, CDR1 is SNHLY and CDR2 FYNNEI. Trimming removed 5 bases at V and 3 bases at J, with 19 bases between.